This T cell receptor (beta chain) was sequenced during a study of vaccination effects on CD4 cells after COVID-19. Concerning this clone itself: Its antigen remains unidentified.

Following a roughly 11-day culture, CD4+ T cells were purified. Some clones are missing from TCRdb's copy, which holds only in-frame ones; the method was immunoSEQ multiplex PCR. The table records tens of thousands of clones, 68% of them present only once. The sequencing used CD4+ T cells from PBMCs cultured without peptide, collected before COVID-19 vaccination. The receptor was isolated from a human donor who received a COVID-19 vaccine.

The CDR3 coding sequence is TGTGCCAGCAGCCTCAACGGGGAGCTGTTTTTT. Its translation is CASSLNGELFF. V usage is TRBV14 and J usage is TRBJ2-2; unclear D gene. Trimming pared 4 bases from V and 7 bases from J, leaving 4 bases between. Germline CDR1 SGHDN, CDR2 FVKESK. This CDR3 is built from 11 residues.